The T cell receptor (beta chain) under discussion was sequenced for a study of tumor-infiltrating lymphocytes in primary liver carcinoma. Co-extraction yielded RNA and DNA from 20-30 mg of unsorted bulk tissue. From around 500 ng total RNA, TCR beta cDNA was generated with a primer in the constant region. For TCR beta, libraries were produced by three nested multiplex PCR rounds using slightly modified ARM-PCR. TCRdb re-called the multiplex PCR reads through MiXCR, storing one row per CDR3 protein. This table holds around 29,000 distinct CDR3 sequences, around 80% found once. Of note for this clonotype: At one end, the junction sequence differs from germline, possibly due to a read error.

This receptor was obtained from a man aged 35 to 55 with primary liver carcinoma and hepatitis B virus infection. What was sequenced was liver tumor tissue from sampling region 5. Subset noted: tumor region T5, tumor centre.

The CDR3, as DNA: TGTGCCAGCAGTTACGTGGGGACTAGGTGGAGTGGCACACATACGCAGTATTTT. Translating it yields CASSYVGTRWSGTHTQYF. This chain uses TRBV6-2 or TRBV6-3 with TRBJ2-3; 8 nucleotides align to TRBD2. The CDR3 has 18 residues. Germline V gene data show CDR1 as MNHEY and CDR2 as SVGEGT.